One and the same sample provided the 30 T cell receptor beta chains below, sequenced in a study of control samples from healthy donors and cancer patients. TCRdb keeps only in-frame clones here, not all; method: immunoSEQ multiplex PCR. The sample holds roughly 100,000 clones, around 92% seen once. The sequencing sample was made of blood. The receptors shown here come from a woman between 18 and 30 years old in good health.

V usage is TRBV30 and J usage is TRBJ2-6; D remains unclear. In germline, CDR1 is GTSNPN, CDR2 SVGIG (reference sequence). V was cut by 0 bases and J by 3 bases, with 3 bases left in between. This CDR3 is 13 amino acids long. DNA for the CDR3: TGTGCCTGGAGTGTCTTTGGGGCCAACGTCCTGACTTTC. Amino acids: CAWSVFGANVLTF.

J is TRBJ2-2 and V is TRBV2, with a weak D call TRBD1 (7 bases). The CDR3 totals 16 residues. Deletions cut 6 bases from V and 4 bases from J, with 18 bases between. The germline V gene has CDR1 SNHLY and CDR2 FYNNEI. The CDR3 loop is CASSPRQGGTTGELFF. The CDR3 nucleotides are TGTGCCAGCAGCCCCCGGCAGGGGGGTACCACCGGGGAGCTGTTTTTT.

The chain recombines TRBV19 with TRBJ1-5, with 7 bases lining up with TRBD1. The germline gives CDR1 LNHDA, CDR2 SQIVND (reference sequence). Germline trimming cut 4 bases from V and 4 bases from J; bases unmatched to any gene: 7. The CDR3 is 15 residues long. The CDR3 loop is CASSNWGRGNQPQHF. The CDR3, as DNA: TGTGCCAGTAGTAACTGGGGCAGGGGGAATCAGCCCCAGCATTTT.

V is TRBV5-1 and J is TRBJ1-6, with 8 nucleotides matching TRBD1. Germline lookup yields CDR1 SGHRS and CDR2 YFSETQ. There are 16 residues in the CDR3. V lost 0 bases and J lost 8; bases outside the gene matches: 7. The CDR3 loop is CASSLGQGARDSPLHF. The CDR3, as DNA: TGCGCCAGCAGCTTGGGGCAGGGGGCGCGGGATTCACCCCTCCACTTT.

About this clone: Given the absence of the conserved phenylalanine or tryptophan at the CDR3 end, a read error is likely. No DNA is shown, since the ends of the CDR3 on it are uncertain; the CDR3 is the one TCRdb lists. The CDR3 loop is CASSLFGGRL. The chain combines TRBV28 with TRBJ2-4; the D call TRBD2 from the table was never checked on the DNA. The germline CDR1 and CDR2 sequences are MDHEN and SYDVKM. The CDR3 spans 10 residues, counting both ends.

J is TRBJ2-7 and V is TRBV5-1; 14 nucleotides match TRBD2. V trimming: 4 bases; J trimming: 0 bases; junction bases outside the gene matches: 6. Germline assignment: CDR1 SGHRS and CDR2 YFSETQ. This CDR3 spans 17 amino acids. The CDR3 sequence: CASSPGLAGEYSYEQYF. CDR3 nucleotide sequence: TGCGCCAGCAGCCCGGGACTAGCGGGGGAATACTCCTACGAGCAGTACTTC.

The V and J genes are TRBV30 and TRBJ1-1, with TRBD1 matching over 7 bases. This CDR3 has 17 amino acids. The J segment lost 3 bases and the V segment lost 0 bases, leaving 13 bases of the junction unmatched. The germline V gene has CDR1 GTSNPN and CDR2 SVGIG (reference sequence). The CDR3 nucleotides are TGTGCCTGGAGTGTACTCAGGGGGGACGGGCGAGACACTGAAGCTTTCTTT. Amino acid sequence: CAWSVLRGDGRDTEAFF.

This sequence joins TRBV6-5 and TRBJ2-1, with 11 bases matching TRBD2. Per germline, CDR1 MNHEY and CDR2 SVGAGI. This CDR3 has 15 amino acids. Germline trimming cut 6 bases from V and 1 base from J; bases unmatched to any gene: 2. In DNA form, the CDR3 reads TGTGCCAGCAGGCTAGCGGGGGGTTCCTACAATGAGCAGTTCTTC. It specifies CASRLAGGSYNEQFF.

In its sample, this clone was seen once. V usage is TRBV11-3 and J usage is TRBJ1-3; TRBD1 is a possible D gene (5 bases). With 0 bases removed from V and 0 bases from J, the gap between germline ends came to 9 bases. Per germline, CDR1 SGHNT and CDR2 YENEEA. The CDR3 contains 16 residues. CDR3 protein: CASSLDIGTSGNTIYF. CDR3 bases: TGTGCCAGCAGCTTAGATATTGGGACCTCTGGAAACACCATATATTTT.

This chain joins TRBV11-3 and TRBJ2-7; D uncertain. With 2 bases removed from V and 4 bases from J, the gap between germline ends came to 6 bases. In germline, CDR1 is SGHNT, CDR2 YENEEA. CDR3 length equals 12 residues. CDR3 DNA sequence: TGTGCCAGCAGCTTAACCTTTTACGAGCAGTACTTC. Protein product: CASSLTFYEQYF.

V usage is TRBV11-3 and J usage is TRBJ2-1; D could derive from TRBD1 or TRBD2 (6 bases each). The V gene lost 6 bases and the J gene lost 4 bases, with 16 bases spanning the gap. The CDR3 consists of 15 residues. The germline CDR1 and CDR2 sequences are SGHNT and YENEEA. The chain's CDR3 is CASSFEGGPYNEQFF. The DNA of the CDR3 is TGTGCCAGCAGTTTCGAAGGGGGGCCTTACAATGAGCAGTTCTTC.

This clone was counted between two and nine times. This chain joins TRBV10-3 and TRBJ1-5; 7 bases align to TRBD1. V lost 6 bases, J lost 7 bases, and 9 bases stayed unmatched. Germline CDR1 and CDR2: ENHRY and SYGVKD. The CDR3 is 14 amino acids. This chain's CDR3 is CAISRQGEGQPQHF. The CDR3 nucleotides read TGTGCCATCAGCCGACAGGGCGAAGGGCAGCCCCAGCATTTT.

The chain carries TRBV5-1 and TRBJ2-6; the D gene is possibly TRBD2 (5 bases). The CDR3 runs to 16 residues. Germline CDR1 reads SGHRS; CDR2 reads YFSETQ. V lost 4 bases, J lost 0 bases, and 11 bases lay in between. This CDR3 reads CASSPTAGSGANVLTF. The CDR3 DNA is TGCGCCAGCAGCCCCACCGCGGGCTCTGGGGCCAACGTCCTGACTTTC.

The chain uses TRBV5-1 and TRBJ2-3, with D uncertain. Germline V lookup: CDR1 SGHRS, CDR2 YFSETQ. V shed 4 bases and J shed 0 bases, with 12 bases lying between them. This CDR3 region has 15 residues. For the CDR3, the DNA is TGCGCCAGCAGCGCTGTGGGCCATAGCACAGATACGCAGTATTTT. It specifies CASSAVGHSTDTQYF.

The rearrangement uses TRBV6-5 and TRBJ2-1, with D unclear. In germline, CDR1 is MNHEY, CDR2 SVGAGI. Trimming stripped 0 bases from V and 6 bases from J, with 12 bases between. The CDR3 spans 15 residues. Here the CDR3 reads CASSYSSVLPNEQFF. As DNA, the CDR3 is TGTGCCAGCAGTTACTCCTCGGTCCTCCCCAATGAGCAGTTCTTC.

The chain employs TRBV5-1 and TRBJ2-5, with a tentative D call TRBD1 (7 bases). Germline V gene sequence: CDR1 SGHRS, CDR2 YFSETQ. Trimming removed 2 bases from V and 4 bases from J, with 12 bases in between. The CDR3 consists of 14 residues. CDR3 region: CASSFGGQTETQYF. CDR3 nucleotide sequence: TGCGCCAGCAGCTTCGGGGGACAGACAGAGACCCAGTACTTC.

The rearrangement links TRBV5-1 to TRBJ2-1, with 10 positions matching TRBD2. This CDR3 has 15 residues. The germline V gene has CDR1 SGHRS and CDR2 YFSETQ. After removal of 3 bases from V and 5 bases from J, the junction contained 5 bases not matched to a gene. The CDR3 is CASSSSGGVNNEQFF. CDR3 nucleotide sequence: TGCGCCAGCAGCTCCAGCGGGGGGGTTAACAATGAGCAGTTCTTC.

The chain has TRBV10-3 and TRBJ1-5; tentatively, D is TRBD1 (6 bases). The germline V gene encodes CDR1 ENHRY and CDR2 SYGVKD. The germline V and J ends were trimmed by 4 bases and 5 bases, with 9 bases remaining between them. The CDR3 is 13 amino acids. Here the CDR3 reads CAISGTADQPQHF. The CDR3 nucleotides are TGTGCCATCAGTGGGACAGCCGATCAGCCCCAGCATTTT.

The chain recombines TRBV15 with TRBJ1-5; D ambiguous. The CDR3 contains 13 residues. Germline assignment: CDR1 LNHNV and CDR2 YYDKDF (reference sequence). V lost 1 base and J 4 bases, leaving 5 bases between the germline ends. This CDR3 reads CATSRAGNQPQHF. The CDR3 DNA follows: TGTGCCACCAGCAGAGCTGGGAATCAGCCCCAGCATTTT.

This chain connects TRBV28 to TRBJ1-2; 9 positions agree with TRBD1. The length of the CDR3 is 14 residues. V shed 5 bases, J shed 7 bases, and the junction held 8 bases outside the gene matches. Germline CDR1 reads MDHEN; CDR2 reads SYDVKM. The CDR3 DNA follows: TGTGCCAGCAGTACTATGACAGGGGGTGGTGGCTACACCTTC. Protein product: CASSTMTGGGGYTF.

The rearrangement joins TRBV5-6 to TRBJ1-4, with 8 bases that match TRBD1. V was pared by 0 bases and J by 8 bases, with 6 bases of the junction left unmatched. The CDR3 is made up of 15 amino acids. Germline values: CDR1 SGHDT, CDR2 YYEEEE. The CDR3 region is CASSLGTGILEKLFF. In DNA form, the CDR3 reads TGTGCCAGCAGCTTGGGGACAGGGATCCTAGAAAAACTGTTTTTT. Complete variable domain (other parts from reference TRBV5-6 and TRBJ1-4): DAGVTQSPTHLIKTRGQQVTLRCSPKSGHDTVSWYQQALGQGPQFIFQYYEEEERQRGNFPDRFSGHQFPNYSSELNVNALLLGDSALYLCASSLGTGILEKLFFGSGTQLSVL.

V and J are TRBV5-6 and TRBJ1-2; 9 bases fit TRBD1. V shed 3 bases, J shed 6 bases, and the junction held 6 bases outside the gene matches. The CDR3 has 14 residues. Germline CDR1 reads SGHDT; CDR2 reads YYEEEE. The CDR3 loop reads CASSSPGQGNGYTF. CDR3 bases: TGTGCCAGCAGCTCACCGGGACAGGGAAATGGCTACACCTTC.

This clone has a single count. The genes are TRBV19 and TRBJ1-1; no definite D call. CDR3 size: 14 residues. Germline CDR1 reads LNHDA; CDR2 reads SQIVND (reference sequence). Trimming shortened V by 6 bases and J by 6 bases, and 17 bases separated the two germline ends. DNA of the CDR3: TGTGCCAGTAGCATCCCGTGGCGGACGGCTGAAGCTTTCTTT. It specifies CASSIPWRTAEAFF.

The chain carries TRBV5-6 and TRBJ2-3; 12 bases map to TRBD2. Losses at the gene ends were 0 bases for V and 6 bases for J; bases not matched to a gene: 5. CDR3 size: 16 residues. Germline CDR1 SGHDT, CDR2 YYEEEE. CDR3 sequence reads: CASSLVGLAGGDTQYF. In DNA, the CDR3 is TGTGCCAGCAGCTTGGTTGGGCTAGCGGGAGGGGATACGCAGTATTTT.

This CDR3 is CASRWGVSNEQFF. CDR3 in DNA: TGTGCCAGCAGGTGGGGTGTCAGCAATGAGCAGTTCTTC. This chain joins TRBV2 and TRBJ2-1, with unresolved D. From germline, CDR1 is SNHLY and CDR2 FYNNEI. V was shortened by 6 bases and J by 6 bases, with 12 bases between the two germline ends. This CDR3 spans 13 amino acids.

The chain joins TRBV6-5 to TRBJ2-2; D possibly uses TRBD1 or TRBD2 (6 bases each). V lost 2 bases, J lost 3 bases, and 10 bases lay in between. From germline, CDR1 is MNHEY and CDR2 SVGAGI. The CDR3 spans 15 residues. The CDR3: CASSYPGADTGELFF. For the CDR3, the DNA is TGTGCCAGCAGTTACCCGGGGGCCGACACCGGGGAGCTGTTTTTT.

This clone appeared a single time. The rearrangement links TRBV5-1 to TRBJ2-7; D is perhaps TRBD2 (7 bases). V was shortened by 0 bases and J by 5 bases, with 12 bases between the two germline ends. The CDR3 spans 14 residues. Looked up from germline, CDR1 is SGHRS and CDR2 is YFSETQ. The CDR3 DNA is TGCGCCAGCAGCTTGGAGGGAGGGGGGCACGAGCAGTACTTC. This gives the protein CASSLEGGGHEQYF.

This clone was seen a handful of times. This sequence joins TRBV14 and TRBJ1-1; 10 positions agree with TRBD1. Germline V lookup: CDR1 SGHDN, CDR2 FVKESK. The ends lost 4 bases at V and 3 bases at J; junction bases unmatched: 8. The CDR3 loop spans 16 amino acids. CDR3 in DNA: TGTGCCAGCAGCCGACCGGGACAGGGGTTTCACACTGAAGCTTTCTTT. Its translation is CASSRPGQGFHTEAFF.

The chain has TRBV21-1 and TRBJ1-1. TRBV21-1 is given as a pseudogene. The CDR3 consists of 10 residues. This chain's CDR3 is CASLNTEAFF. The CDR3 DNA follows: TGTGCCAGCTTGAACACTGAAGCTTTCTTT.

This chain uses TRBV7-9 with TRBJ2-7, with 7 bases fitting TRBD2. CDR3 length equals 15 residues. With 0 bases clipped from V and 6 bases from J, the junction kept 8 bases outside the gene matches. Germline V lookup: CDR1 SEHNR, CDR2 FQNEAQ (reference sequence). CDR3 DNA: TGTGCCAGCAGCTTAGCGGGAGCGGGATGGCGCGAGCAGTACTTC. Residues: CASSLAGAGWREQYF. Variable domain in full (rest from reference TRBV7-9 and TRBJ2-7): DTGVSQNPRHKITKRGQNVTFRCDPISEHNRLYWYRQTLGQGPEFLTYFQNEAQLEKSRLLSDRFSAERPKGSFSTLEIQRTEQGDSAMYLCASSLAGAGWREQYFGPGTRLTVT.